This record looks at one T cell receptor beta chain sequence and its context. Its antigen is unidentified. The sample originates from a study of shared clonotypes between healthy human individuals. Study-wide context: With ages of 18 to 49, the donors were a couple of women and a few men. General study findings and limits: Clonotypes that were shared across a few donors made up approximately 5.1% of naive CD4 clonotypes.

In the original processing: With immunoSEQ giving junction-only sequences and no quality scores, filtering differed. Here immunoSEQ multiplex PCR was the method, and the copy in TCRdb shows in-frame clones only, minus some. V, J and clone size are those of that table, while D and trimming were read from the DNA. The sample lists hundreds of thousands of clones, almost 97% occurring once. Looked up from germline, CDR1 is SGHNT and CDR2 is YENEEA. V trimming: 5 bases; J trimming: 4 bases; junction bases outside the gene matches: 7. This CDR3 is built from 15 residues. V is TRBV11-3 and J is TRBJ2-7, with 11 bases fitting TRBD2. This receptor was taken from a woman aged 25 to 39 in good health. The sample consisted of naive CD4+ T cells sorted from blood. Documented subset: CD45RA+ positively selected. The CDR3 DNA reads TGTGCCAGCAGCCATAAAGGGACTAGCGGATACGAGCAGTACTTC. It yields the protein CASSHKGTSGYEQYF.